The next 26 T cell receptor beta chains were all read from a single sample in a study of OX40 agonist ivuxolimab in advanced cancers. Generated by immunoSEQ multiplex PCR, the TCRdb table keeps only in-frame clones and is missing some. The sample carries 7,500 to 9,500 clones, about three quarters recorded once. This specimen was CD4+ or CD8+ T cells sorted from blood, taken in a trial of the OX40 agonist ivuxolimab. These receptors were taken from an adult with an advanced solid tumor such as melanoma, head and neck, liver or kidney cancer.

The CDR3: CASTPQGANTGELFF. CDR3 nucleotides: TGTGCCAGCACCCCCCAGGGGGCCAACACCGGGGAGCTGTTTTTT. The rearrangement uses TRBV7-9 and TRBJ2-2, with TRBD1 matching over 8 bases. The germline CDR1 and CDR2 sequences are SEHNR and FQNEAQ (reference sequence). V was clipped by 7 bases and J by 2 bases; unmatched bases: 6. The CDR3 has 15 residues.

This clone has just a few counts. The chain carries TRBV7-9 and TRBJ2-5; 9 bases map to TRBD2. This CDR3 has 15 amino acids. In germline, CDR1 is SEHNR, CDR2 FQNEAQ (reference sequence). V gave up 2 bases and J gave up 4 bases; unmatched junction bases: 5. This CDR3 is CASSLLAGRPETQYF. CDR3 nucleotides: TGTGCCAGCAGCTTACTAGCGGGACGACCAGAGACCCAGTACTTC. Drawing the rest from reference TRBV7-9 and TRBJ2-5, the complete variable domain is DTGVSQNPRHKITKRGQNVTFRCDPISEHNRLYWYRQTLGQGPEFLTYFQNEAQLEKSRLLSDRFSAERPKGSFSTLEIQRTEQGDSAMYLCASSLLAGRPETQYFGPGTRLLVL.

The chain is built from TRBV11-2 and TRBJ2-1; 10 positions agree with TRBD2. The junction had 2 bases not matched to a gene; V was cut back by 3 bases and J by 6 bases. Germline lookup yields CDR1 SGHAT and CDR2 FQNNGV. CDR3 length: 14 amino acids. CDR3: CASSFASGSNEQFF. The DNA for the CDR3 is TGTGCCAGCAGCTTCGCTAGCGGGAGCAATGAGCAGTTCTTC.

The rearrangement joins TRBV4-3 to TRBJ2-1, with 7 bases identical to TRBD2. The length of the CDR3 is 14 residues. Losses at the gene ends were 4 bases for V and 10 bases for J; bases not matched to a gene: 10. The germline gives CDR1 LGHNA, CDR2 YSLEER. DNA of the CDR3: TGCGCCAGCAGCCGGGACTTTGGGGGGGAAGAGCAGTTCTTC. It yields the protein CASSRDFGGEEQFF.

V usage is TRBV10-2 and J usage is TRBJ2-7; 9 bases are a match to TRBD2. There are 15 residues in the CDR3. V lost 8 bases and J lost 0; bases outside the gene matches: 8. Germline lookup yields CDR1 WSHSY and CDR2 SAAADI. CDR3 residues: CASAYSGSSSYEQYF. CDR3 bases: TGCGCCAGCGCCTATAGCGGGAGTAGCTCCTACGAGCAGTACTTC.

V usage is TRBV5-5 and J usage is TRBJ1-5, with a weak D call TRBD1 (5 bases). Germline V gives CDR1 SGHKS, CDR2 YYEKEE (reference sequence). The CDR3 is 18 residues long. V was trimmed by 0 bases and J by 2 bases, leaving 18 bases between them. The CDR3, as DNA: TGTGCCAGCAGCTTGGGGGATGGGGACCTCGTGGGCAATCAGCCCCAGCATTTT. It yields the protein CASSLGDGDLVGNQPQHF.

The DNA of the CDR3 is TGTGCCAGCAGCCAACTACGGGCAGGGGAATTTATTGAAGCTTTCTTT. As protein: CASSQLRAGEFIEAFF. The chain has TRBV7-9 and TRBJ1-1, with D tentatively TRBD1 (6 bases). The CDR3 loop spans 16 amino acids. V was shortened by 5 bases and J by 7 bases, with 23 bases between the two germline ends. Germline values: CDR1 SEHNR, CDR2 FQNEAQ (reference sequence).

V and J are TRBV30 and TRBJ2-7; D is possibly TRBD1 (5 bases). CDR1 GTSNPN and CDR2 SVGIG come from the germline V gene (reference sequence). V was cut by 1 base and J by 6 bases, with 10 bases left in between. This CDR3 has 12 residues. The CDR3 nucleotides are TGTGCCTGGAGTGCAGGGAATGCCGAGCAGTACTTC. It specifies CAWSAGNAEQYF.

V gene TRBV27 combines with J gene TRBJ1-1; 10 nucleotides agree with TRBD1. This CDR3 contains 13 residues. V gave up 4 bases and J gave up 6 bases; unmatched junction bases: 2. CDR1 and CDR2 from the germline V gene are MNHEY and SMNVEV (reference sequence). CDR3 sequence: CASSWGTGAEAFF. The DNA of the CDR3 is TGTGCCAGCAGTTGGGGGACAGGGGCTGAAGCTTTCTTT.

The chain is built from TRBV9 and TRBJ2-3; possibly TRBD1 or TRBD2 for D (5 bases each). V shed 7 bases and J shed 4 bases, with 13 bases lying between them. The CDR3 covers 13 residues. Germline CDR1 reads SGDLS; CDR2 reads YYNGEE. CDR3 coding DNA: TGTGCCAGCTCGAGGGGTGGGGCAGATACGCAGTATTTT. Translating gives CASSRGGADTQYF.

There are a few counts of this clone. The chain uses TRBV4-1 and TRBJ2-1; 10 bases align to TRBD2. Trimming cost V 1 base and J 3 bases; bases outside gene matches: 3. Germline CDR1 is MGHRA and CDR2 is YSYEKL. The CDR3 length is 16 residues. In nucleotides, the CDR3 is TGCGCCAGCAGCCAAGTTAGCGGGGGGTTCTACAATGAGCAGTTCTTC. As protein: CASSQVSGGFYNEQFF.

V gene TRBV27 combines with J gene TRBJ2-7; 9 nucleotides align to TRBD1. J was trimmed by 4 bases and V by 5 bases; bases with no gene match: 3. The CDR3 loop spans 13 amino acids. Germline CDR1 MNHEY, CDR2 SMNVEV (reference sequence). The CDR3 loop reads CASSPGTGYEQYF. CDR3 bases: TGTGCCAGCAGTCCGGGGACAGGGTACGAGCAGTACTTC.

This chain connects TRBV29-1 to TRBJ2-2; D is undetermined. V was trimmed by 4 bases and J by 6 bases, leaving 12 bases between them. CDR3 length: 13 amino acids. In germline, CDR1 is SQVTM, CDR2 ANQGSEA. The CDR3 is CSVAGIIAGELFF. The CDR3 DNA reads as TGCAGCGTTGCCGGCATAATCGCCGGGGAGCTGTTTTTT.

The V and J genes are TRBV30 and TRBJ2-2; the D gene is possibly TRBD1 (6 bases). CDR1 and CDR2 (germline): GTSNPN, SVGIG (reference sequence). V was pared by 0 bases and J by 5 bases, with 13 bases between. This CDR3 has 15 amino acids. CDR3 nucleotides: TGTGCCTGGAGTGTGGGAAGGGGGTATACCGGGGAGCTGTTTTTT. It encodes CAWSVGRGYTGELFF.

The V and J genes are TRBV7-6 and TRBJ2-2; D is perhaps TRBD2 (7 bases). The V end lost 1 base, the J end lost 5 bases, and 17 bases lay between the germline ends. CDR3 length: 17 residues. The V gene's germline CDR1 is SGHVS and CDR2 FNYEAQ. DNA of the CDR3: TGTGCCAGCAGCTTAGACGGAGGGGGGGCCGCGACCGGGGAGCTGTTTTTT. It codes for CASSLDGGGAATGELFF.

The genes are TRBV7-9 and TRBJ2-7; TRBD2 matches at 7 bases. Germline CDR1 and CDR2: SEHNR and FQNEAQ (reference sequence). The CDR3 totals 11 residues. The CDR3 bases are TGTGCGGGGGGAGGGAATTACGAGCAGTACTTC. Protein sequence: CAGGGNYEQYF.

The chain has TRBV27 and TRBJ2-7; possibly TRBD1 or TRBD2 for D (5 bases each). This CDR3 contains 12 residues. Germline V gene data show CDR1 as MNHEY and CDR2 as SMNVEV (reference sequence). V was clipped by 5 bases and J by 6 bases, with 11 bases between them. In DNA form, the CDR3 reads TGTGCCAGCAGTGGGGGTTGGGGCGAGCAGTACTTC. This translates into CASSGGWGEQYF.

The chain is built from TRBV2 and TRBJ2-7; 9 bases are a match to TRBD1. The V gene end was trimmed by 5 bases and the J gene end by 4 bases; junction bases not matched to a gene: 3. This CDR3 comprises 13 residues. Per the germline V gene, CDR1 is SNHLY and CDR2 is FYNNEI. CDR3 in amino acids: CASSLGQGYEQYF. In DNA, the CDR3 is TGTGCCAGCAGTCTGGGACAGGGTTACGAGCAGTACTTC.

This clone has only a few counts. The chain recombines TRBV19 with TRBJ2-1; 10 nucleotides align to TRBD2. V shed 7 bases and J 4 bases; nucleotides not matched to a gene: 4. The CDR3 is 14 residues long. The germline CDR1 and CDR2 sequences are LNHDA and SQIVND (reference sequence). The DNA for the CDR3 is TGTGCCAGTATGCCTAGCGGGGGTTACAATGAGCAGTTCTTC. It is translated as CASMPSGGYNEQFF.

This chain uses TRBV27 with TRBJ1-2; perhaps TRBD1 as D (6 bases). In germline, CDR1 is MNHEY, CDR2 SMNVEV (reference sequence). This CDR3 is 13 amino acids long. Trimming left V 6 bases short and J 2 bases short, with 10 bases between. The CDR3 is CASRPTGNYGYTF. Here the CDR3 DNA reads TGTGCCAGCAGGCCGACAGGAAACTATGGCTACACCTTC.

This clone was observed a single time. The chain uses TRBV7-9 and TRBJ1-1, with 10 bases fitting TRBD1. The CDR3 sequence is 15 residues long. Per the germline V gene, CDR1 is SEHNR and CDR2 is FQNEAQ (reference sequence). The V and J ends lost 8 bases and 3 bases, in that order; junction bases with no gene match: 9. The CDR3 nucleotides read TGTGCCAGCTCTGGACAGGGGGTGTTTGACACTGAAGCTTTCTTT. Translating it yields CASSGQGVFDTEAFF. The variable domain in full, completed from reference TRBV7-9 and TRBJ1-1, reads DTGVSQNPRHKITKRGQNVTFRCDPISEHNRLYWYRQTLGQGPEFLTYFQNEAQLEKSRLLSDRFSAERPKGSFSTLEIQRTEQGDSAMYLCASSGQGVFDTEAFFGQGTRLTVV.

The chain carries TRBV5-1 and TRBJ1-1; a possible D gene is TRBD1 (5 bases). Germline V CDR1 and CDR2: SGHRS, YFSETQ. This CDR3 spans 14 amino acids. V was cut by 3 bases and J by 0 bases, with 9 bases left in between. Here the CDR3 reads CASSWRGMNTEAFF. The CDR3 DNA reads TGCGCCAGCAGCTGGCGGGGCATGAACACTGAAGCTTTCTTT.

The chain has TRBV14 and TRBJ2-7, with 8 bases fitting TRBD2. Germline V lookup: CDR1 SGHDN, CDR2 FVKESK. The V segment lost 4 bases and the J segment 3 bases; nucleotides outside the gene matches: 11. This CDR3 comprises 16 residues. The CDR3 spells CASSPGRGAGIYEQYF. Here the CDR3 DNA reads TGTGCCAGCAGCCCCGGGAGGGGGGCAGGGATCTACGAGCAGTACTTC. The whole variable domain, filled in from reference TRBV14 and TRBJ2-7, reads EAGVTQFPSHSVIEKGQTVTLRCDPISGHDNLYWYRRVMGKEIKFLLHFVKESKQDESGMPNNRFLAERTGGTYSTLKVQPAELEDSGVYFCASSPGRGAGIYEQYFGPGTRLTVT.

The rearrangement joins TRBV4-1 to TRBJ2-7; TRBD1 aligns across 7 bases. In germline, CDR1 is MGHRA, CDR2 YSYEKL. This CDR3 is 15 amino acids long. After removal of 4 bases from V and 6 bases from J, the junction contained 12 bases not matched to a gene. CDR3 amino acids: CASSLVRDSPLEQYF. Written as DNA, the CDR3 is TGCGCCAGCAGCCTTGTCCGGGACAGCCCCCTCGAGCAGTACTTC.

The rearrangement uses TRBV2 and TRBJ1-4; tentatively, D is TRBD1 (6 bases). The V end lost 3 bases, the J end lost 0 bases, and 11 bases lay between the germline ends. Germline V lookup: CDR1 SNHLY, CDR2 FYNNEI. The length of the CDR3 is 16 residues. The CDR3 DNA follows: TGTGCCAGCAGTGATGAGGGGGGGGCAACTAATGAAAAACTGTTTTTT. This gives the protein CASSDEGGATNEKLFF.

This chain links TRBV4-1 with TRBJ1-4, with a weak D call TRBD1 (6 bases). The CDR3 runs to 16 residues. Trimming pared 0 bases from V and 8 bases from J, leaving 16 bases between. CDR1 MGHRA and CDR2 YSYEKL come from the germline V gene. DNA for the CDR3: TGCGCCAGCAGCCAAGAACTTGGGGGGCTCGGGGAAAAACTGTTTTTT. Protein sequence: CASSQELGGLGEKLFF.